This TCR beta chain comes out of a study of regulatory T cells in long-lasting Graves disease. Overall study results and limits: Repertoires from persistent disease leaned toward TRBV28, TRBJ1-2 and TRBJ2-5. Persistent patients had more shared public clonotypes (2,741) than new patients (966).

Time point indicated: persistent/refractory GD, antithyroid drugs over 5 years with positive TRAb. PBMC RNA was the source of the TCR library. Those enrolled as patients came out of an endocrinology department in Xi'an, China. V gave up 3 bases and J gave up 7 bases, with 19 bases separating them. The germline CDR1 and CDR2 sequences are DFQATT and SNEGSKA (reference sequence). This CDR3 region has 15 residues. As concerns this clonotype: Its specificity is not known.

Libraries of TCR beta came from iRepertoire HTBI primers plus Arm-PCR of CDR3 regions. TCRdb re-analysed the multiplex PCR reads in MiXCR, keeping a single row per CDR3 protein. Among under 450,000 distinct CDR3 sequences listed, roughly 25% were seen once. The chain couples TRBV20-1 to TRBJ1-5; perhaps TRBD1 as D (5 bases). Sequenced material: peripheral blood mononuclear cells (PBMCs), taken when the disease was refractory, from a patient treated with antithyroid drugs. The sequence came from a woman aged 40 to 49 with Graves disease. CDR3 sequence reads: CSARGGGGLDQPQHF. CDR3 DNA: TGCAGTGCTAGGGGCGGGGGGGGTCTGGACCAGCCCCAGCATTTT.